These T cell receptor beta chains were read from a single sample in a study of blood T cells in healthy people across ages. TCRdb ran MiXCR on the 5' RACE reads and lists one entry per CDR3 protein. The sample has about 640,000 distinct CDR3 sequences, about 53% seen once. Input material: blood. The source of these receptors is a man between 60 and 75 years old in good health. The CDR3 runs from the conserved cysteine through the conserved F or W. A D gene is named only where the DNA matches it firmly. The size field is filled for only some rows; it gives once, few, many or a size class.

j_call	clone_size	d_call	v_call	cdr3_nt	cdr3_aa
TRBJ2-3	.	.	TRBV7-6	TGTGCCAGCAGCCCCGGGCCCGGAGATACGCAGTATTTT	CASSPGPGDTQYF
TRBJ2-7	.	TRBD1	TRBV9	TGTGCCAGCAGCGTAGCTGGGACAGTTTCCTACAATGAGCAGTACTTC	CASSVAGTVSYNEQYF
TRBJ2-7	.	TRBD2	TRBV10-3	TGTGCCATCAGCCCGGGACTAGCGGGGAGCGAGCAGTACTTC	CAISPGLAGSEQYF
TRBJ2-1	many	.	TRBV29-1	TGCAGCGTTGGGGGGGCCGGGGATGAGCAGTTCTTC	CSVGGAGDEQFF
TRBJ2-6	.	TRBD1	TRBV5-1	TGCGCCAGCAGCGAATTGACAGGGAACTCTGGGGCCAACGTCCTGACTTTC	CASSELTGNSGANVLTF
TRBJ2-7	.	.	TRBV20-1	TGCAGTGCCGAAAGACTTGCCTACGAGCAGTACTTC	CSAERLAYEQYF
TRBJ2-3	few	.	TRBV4-1	TGCGCCAGCAGCCAAGATATGGGGGATACGCAGTATTTT	CASSQDMGDTQYF
TRBJ2-5	few	.	TRBV11-2	TGTGCCAGCAGCTTAGCCCTCGGGGTGGAGACCCAGTACTTC	CASSLALGVETQYF
TRBJ2-3	.	.	TRBV4-2	TGTGCCAGCAGCCACCCGGCCGGGACGGGGTGGACAGATACGCAGTATTTT	CASSHPAGTGWTDTQYF
TRBJ2-7	.	TRBD2	TRBV28	TGTGCCAGCAGCAGCGCAGAGCAACGGGGGGGCCTTGGGTACGAGCAGTACTTC	CASSSAEQRGGLGYEQYF
TRBJ1-1	.	.	TRBV7-9	TGTGCCAGCAGCACCAACAAGAACACTGAAGCTTTCTTT	CASSTNKNTEAFF
TRBJ2-7	.	.	TRBV5-1	TGCGCCAGCAGCTCCCCGGACCGCGACGAGCAGTACTTC	CASSSPDRDEQYF
TRBJ1-1	.	.	TRBV12-3/TRBV12-4	TGTGCCAGCAGTTTAAGATCGGGTGCGGGGACTGAAGCTTTCTTT	CASSLRSGAGTEAFF
TRBJ2-1	.	TRBD2	TRBV6-5	TGTGCCAGCCTAGCGGGGGCGAGCTCCTACAAGGAGCAGTTCTTC	CASLAGASSYKEQFF
TRBJ2-7	.	.	TRBV5-1	TGCGCCAGCGCCGTAGGGGGTACGTACGAGCAGTACTTC	CASAVGGTYEQYF
TRBJ2-5	.	.	TRBV12-3/TRBV12-4	TGTGCCAGCAGGGCTGCCGGAGGGACCCAGTACTTC	CASRAAGGTQYF
TRBJ2-3	.	TRBD2	TRBV20-1	TGCAGTGCTGGAAGGACTAGCGGGGCGTTTGATACGCAGTATTTT	CSAGRTSGAFDTQYF
TRBJ1-1	.	.	TRBV5-1	TGCGCCAGCAGCTTGGCCCATGGGGTGACTGAAGCTTTCTTT	CASSLAHGVTEAFF
TRBJ2-7	.	.	TRBV7-2	TGTGCCAGCAGCTCCTCGAGCTCCTACGAGCAGTACTTC	CASSSSSSYEQYF
TRBJ2-7	once	.	TRBV20-1	TGCAGTGCTAGGGACCCCGGGACTCAATCCTACAATGAGCAGTACTTC	CSARDPGTQSYNEQYF
TRBJ2-5	.	.	TRBV5-1	TGCGCCAGCAGCTTGGACAGCTTGGCCCAAGAGACCCAGTACTTC	CASSLDSLAQETQYF
TRBJ2-1	.	TRBD2	TRBV20-1	TGCAGTGCTAGAGATAGAGGCCTAGCGGGGGGGCCGGGCTACAATGAGCAGTTCTTC	CSARDRGLAGGPGYNEQFF
TRBJ1-2	few	TRBD1	TRBV29-1	TGCAGCGCGACCGGGACAGGGGGTCTTGGTGGCTACACCTTC	CSATGTGGLGGYTF
TRBJ2-7	.	.	TRBV6-1	TGTGCCGGCAGTGAAGGGTACGAGCAGTACTTC	CAGSEGYEQYF
TRBJ2-3	few	.	TRBV15	TGTGCCACCAGCAGACGACGGGGTAGCACAGATACGCAGTATTTT	CATSRRRGSTDTQYF
TRBJ1-2	once	TRBD1	TRBV7-2	TGTGCCAGCAGCTTAGACGGGACAGGGGTCTATGGCTACACCTTC	CASSLDGTGVYGYTF
TRBJ1-6	.	.	TRBV5-1	TGCGCCAGCAGCTCGCAAACAGAACTGGATTCACCCCTCCACTTT	CASSSQTELDSPLHF
TRBJ2-7	few	.	TRBV27	TGTGCCAGCAGTTTTCAGGATAGTTCCTACGAGCAGTACTTC	CASSFQDSSYEQYF
TRBJ2-5	few	.	TRBV20-1	TGCAGTGCTAGAGACGGACAAGAGACCCAGTACTTC	CSARDGQETQYF
TRBJ2-3	.	.	TRBV20-1	TGCAGTGCCGACGGGGGTACAGATACGCAGTATTTT	CSADGGTDTQYF
TRBJ2-7	.	.	TRBV27	TGTGCCAGCAGTTTATCCCGGGCGTACGAGCAGTACTTC	CASSLSRAYEQYF
TRBJ2-7	.	.	TRBV20-1	TGCAGTGCTCAGAACTCCTGCGAGCAGTACTTC	CSAQNSCEQYF
TRBJ2-5	once	.	TRBV29-1	TGCAGCGCCGCCCGGCTAAGGTCGGAGGCCCAGTACTTC	CSAARLRSEAQYF
TRBJ2-5	.	.	TRBV29-1	TGCAGCGTTGAAGATCAAGACCATTGTACAGGTCGGGAGACCCAGTACTTC	CSVEDQDHCTGRETQYF
TRBJ2-3	.	TRBD2	TRBV28	TGTGTCAGTACGCTTAGAAGGGGACTAGCGGGTTTTACGCAGTATTTT	CVSTLRRGLAGFTQYF
TRBJ2-1	.	.	TRBV11-2	TGTGCCAGCAGCCCCCGGACAGCTCCCCACAATGAGCAGTTCTTC	CASSPRTAPHNEQFF
TRBJ2-5	.	TRBD1	TRBV12-3/TRBV12-4	TGTGCCAGCAGGGGGACAGGGCTACCAGCCCAGTACTTC	CASRGTGLPAQYF
TRBJ2-1	.	TRBD2	TRBV2	TGTGCCAGCAGTGAAGCGCGAAGCGGGGGGGAGTATGAGCAGTTCTTC	CASSEARSGGEYEQFF
TRBJ2-5	.	TRBD2	TRBV25-1	TGTGCCAGCAGTGACCCCGCACTAGCGGGGTTCCAAGAGACCCAGTACTTC	CASSDPALAGFQETQYF
TRBJ2-6	few	.	TRBV5-1	TGCGCCAGCAGCTGGCTGGACCACTCTGGGGCCAACGTCCTGACTTTC	CASSWLDHSGANVLTF
TRBJ2-1	.	TRBD1	TRBV5-1	TGCGCCAGCAGCCCGGGGACAGGGGGGATCGGTGGGTTCTTC	CASSPGTGGIGGFF
TRBJ2-1	once	.	TRBV20-1	TGCAGTGCTAGAGATGCTTCGGGACATGGCAATGAGCAGTTCTTC	CSARDASGHGNEQFF
TRBJ2-3	once	.	TRBV20-1	TGCAGTGCTAGAGTTCTGCCGGGTACGCAGTATTTT	CSARVLPGTQYF
TRBJ2-7	.	.	TRBV28	TGTGCCAGCAGTGGTCCAGCCACCTACGAGCAGTACTTC	CASSGPATYEQYF
TRBJ2-5	.	TRBD1	TRBV27	TGTGCCAGCAGTCCCCAGCGACAGGGGAGCGAGACCCAGTACTTC	CASSPQRQGSETQYF
TRBJ2-1	.	.	TRBV15	TGTGCCACCAGCGACTCTTCAGGATACAATGAGCAGTTCTTC	CATSDSSGYNEQFF
TRBJ1-5	once	TRBD1	TRBV6-1	TGTGCCAGCAGGGAACAGGGGGCGGGCAATCAGCCCCAGCATTTT	CASREQGAGNQPQHF
TRBJ1-1	many	.	TRBV7-8	TGTGCCAGCAGCTTAATCGGCGGGGACACTGAAGCTTTCTTT	CASSLIGGDTEAFF
TRBJ2-7	.	.	TRBV20-1	TGCAGCGCTAGGAAGGGGTCCTACGAGCAGTACTTC	CSARKGSYEQYF
TRBJ1-6	.	TRBD1	TRBV27	TGTGCCGGCAGAGAGACAGGGAGCTCCTATAATTCACCCCTCCACTTT	CAGRETGSSYNSPLHF